This T cell receptor beta chain is drawn from a study of regulatory T cells in long-lasting Graves disease. This clonotype has a count of ten or more. Time point defined: newly diagnosed GD, antithyroid drugs for less than 3 months. Extracted PBMC RNA gave rise to the TCR library. The CDR3 runs 14 residues. CDR1 is LNHNV and CDR2 is YYDKDF in the germline V gene (reference sequence). Trimming removed 3 bases at V and 7 bases at J, with 12 bases between. Construction of TCR beta libraries relied on iRepertoire HTBI primers and on Arm-PCR targeting CDR3 regions. One entry per CDR3 protein, called by TCRdb with MiXCR from the multiplex PCR reads. The table has about 560,000 distinct CDR3 sequences, about 16% seen once; the top ten hold 12%. These same records also appear under a second study, on T cells in Graves' hyperthyroidism and ophthalmopathy. From that study: A 13 V-J signature model discriminated ophthalmopathy versus stable hyperthyroidism.

This sequence originates from a young man with Graves disease. The sequencing here drew on peripheral blood mononuclear cells (PBMCs), taken at new diagnosis, from a patient treated with antithyroid drugs. The chain links TRBV15 to TRBJ2-2; the D gene is possibly TRBD2 (6 bases). CDR3 nucleotides: TGTGCCACCAGCAGGACTAGACTGGGCGGGGAGCTGTTTTTT. Amino acid sequence: CATSRTRLGGELFF.